The next 10 T cell receptor beta chains were all read from a single sample in a study of T cell responses to AZD1222 COVID-19 vaccine. TCRdb's table, derived via immunoSEQ multiplex PCR, lists solely in-frame clones and lacks some. The data contain 100,000 to 150,000 clones, 75% to 90% of them singletons. The sequencing here drew on peripheral blood, taken on day 0 of AZD1222 vaccination. The receptors originated from an adult in good health.

The rearrangement uses TRBV5-1 and TRBJ1-2; D is ambiguous. Trimming cost V 2 bases and J 4 bases, with 9 bases left between them. CDR3 size: 13 residues. Looked up from germline, CDR1 is SGHRS and CDR2 is YFSETQ. The CDR3 DNA reads as TGCGCCAGCAGCTTCACGATGGGCTATGGCTACACCTTC. Translated: CASSFTMGYGYTF.

This rearrangement joins TRBV4-3 to TRBJ2-2; TRBD2 aligns across 11 bases. Germline CDR1 reads LGHNA; CDR2 reads YSLEER. The CDR3 has 19 amino acids. The V gene end was trimmed by 4 bases and the J gene end by 5 bases; junction bases not matched to a gene: 15. The CDR3 coding sequence is TGCGCCAGCAGCCCCTCCGTGAATAGCGGGAGGGCCGGTACCGGGGAGCTGTTTTTT. Protein sequence: CASSPSVNSGRAGTGELFF.

This CDR3 is CASSPGGGETQYF. The CDR3, as DNA: TGTGCCAGCAGCCCCGGAGGGGGAGAGACCCAGTACTTC. The V and J genes are TRBV9 and TRBJ2-5; D is tentatively TRBD1 or TRBD2 (6 bases each). The length of the CDR3 is 13 residues. The germline V gene encodes CDR1 SGDLS and CDR2 YYNGEE. V was shortened by 4 bases and J by 4 bases, with 11 bases between the two germline ends. The whole variable domain, filled in from reference TRBV9 and TRBJ2-5, reads DSGVTQTPKHLITATGQRVTLRCSPRSGDLSVYWYQQSLDQGLQFLIQYYNGEERAKGNILERFSAQQFPDLHSELNLSSLELGDSALYFCASSPGGGETQYFGPGTRLLVL.

The V and J genes are TRBV30 and TRBJ1-1; no reliable D call. CDR1 is GTSNPN and CDR2 is SVGIG in the germline V gene (reference sequence). The CDR3 totals 14 residues. Deletions cut 0 bases from V and 5 bases from J, with 13 bases between. The CDR3 loop reads CAWSVGLGRTEAFF. CDR3 nucleotides: TGTGCCTGGAGTGTAGGGTTAGGGAGGACTGAAGCTTTCTTT.

The chain has TRBV5-1 and TRBJ2-5; D not resolved. The germline V gene encodes CDR1 SGHRS and CDR2 YFSETQ. V gave up 7 bases and J gave up 5 bases, with 6 bases separating them. The CDR3 is 10 amino acids. The CDR3: CASGEETQYF. The CDR3 DNA is TGCGCCAGCGGCGAGGAGACCCAGTACTTC.

V and J are TRBV28 and TRBJ2-3; D uncertain. The V end was cut by 10 bases, the J end by 1 base, with 12 bases between. The V gene's germline CDR1 is MDHEN and CDR2 SYDVKM. The CDR3 length is 13 residues. CDR3 DNA sequence: TGTGCCACCCATAGGCTGGGCACAGATACGCAGTATTTT. It yields the protein CATHRLGTDTQYF.

V and J are TRBV4-2 and TRBJ2-2; TRBD1 agrees at 8 bases. The CDR3 sequence is 17 residues long. V was clipped by 1 base and J by 4 bases; unmatched bases: 8. Germline loops: CDR1 LGHNA, CDR2 YNFKEQ. The CDR3 DNA reads TGTGCCAGCAGCCAAGGTGTAGCAGGGGGCTCCACCGGGGAGCTGTTTTTT. This sequence encodes CASSQGVAGGSTGELFF.

The gene calls are TRBV7-9 and TRBJ2-2; the D gene could be TRBD1 or TRBD2 (5 bases each). Trimming took 6 bases from V and 2 from J, leaving 13 bases between them. The CDR3 consists of 15 residues. Looked up from germline, CDR1 is SEHNR and CDR2 is FQNEAQ (reference sequence). The CDR3 here is CASRREGYNTGELFF. The CDR3 DNA reads as TGTGCCAGCAGACGTGAGGGGTACAACACCGGGGAGCTGTTTTTT.

CDR3 DNA: TGTGCCAGCAGTGAAGTTATTAGCGTCGACCACAATCAGCCCCAGCATTTT. It yields the protein CASSEVISVDHNQPQHF. The rearrangement links TRBV2 to TRBJ1-5; unclear D gene. The CDR3 consists of 17 residues. Germline CDR1 reads SNHLY; CDR2 reads FYNNEI. Trimming cost V 1 base and J 3 bases, with 16 bases left between them.

The V and J genes are TRBV7-9 and TRBJ2-7; no clear D. Germline-derived CDR1 and CDR2 are SEHNR and FQNEAQ (reference sequence). The CDR3 contains 16 residues. V was clipped by 0 bases and J by 3 bases, with 15 bases between them. The CDR3 spells CASSLALSRTRYEQYF. The CDR3 DNA is TGTGCCAGCAGCTTAGCGCTGTCTAGAACCCGCTACGAGCAGTACTTC.